These T cell receptor beta chains were read from a single sample in a study of blood T cell repertoires in COVID-19. Profiled with immunoSEQ multiplex PCR; TCRdb holds only in-frame clones, not every one. The sample records about 140,000 clones, 84% being singletons. Material: peripheral blood. These TCRs come from a young man with COVID-19, enrolled during active disease. CDR3s include the opening cysteine and the closing phenylalanine or tryptophan. The order of the fields is CDR3 protein, CDR3 DNA, clone size, V gene, J gene, D gene. A D gene is named only where the DNA matches it firmly. Clone size is given for some rows only: seen once, a few or many times, or a class if the clone is expanded.

CDR3aa: CASSYSRGLGTEAFF; CDR3nt: TGTGCCAGCAGTTACTCGCGGGGCCTAGGCACTGAAGCTTTCTTT; abundance: -; v_gene: TRBV6-5; j_gene: TRBJ1-1; d_gene: -
CDR3aa: CASSLTGEQQETQYF; CDR3nt: TGTGCCAGTAGTCTAACAGGAGAACAACAAGAGACCCAGTACTTC; abundance: -; v_gene: TRBV19; j_gene: TRBJ2-5; d_gene: -
CDR3aa: CATSPGEGVYGYTF; CDR3nt: TGTGCCACCAGCCCAGGGGAGGGGGTCTATGGCTACACCTTC; abundance: -; v_gene: TRBV15; j_gene: TRBJ1-2; d_gene: -
CDR3aa: CASSAQREEYWVEYEQYF; CDR3nt: TGTGCCAGCAGTGCCCAGCGGGAGGAATATTGGGTGGAATACGAGCAGTACTTC; abundance: -; v_gene: TRBV6-4; j_gene: TRBJ2-7; d_gene: TRBD2
CDR3aa: CASSPDRSVQPQHF; CDR3nt: TGTGCCAGCAGTCCGGACAGGTCCGTTCAGCCCCAGCATTTT; abundance: few; v_gene: TRBV6-5; j_gene: TRBJ1-5; d_gene: TRBD1
CDR3aa: CASRRTSGRDEQFF; CDR3nt: TGTGCCAGCAGACGGACTAGCGGGAGAGATGAGCAGTTCTTC; abundance: few; v_gene: TRBV6-5; j_gene: TRBJ2-1; d_gene: TRBD2
CDR3aa: CASSFPGGGPLYF; CDR3nt: TGTGCCAGCAGTTTTCCAGGAGGGGGCCCTTTATACTTC; abundance: -; v_gene: TRBV28; j_gene: TRBJ2-7; d_gene: -
CDR3aa: CATSGVTSGYTDTQYF; CDR3nt: TGTGCCACCAGTGGTGTTACTAGCGGGTACACAGATACGCAGTATTTT; abundance: -; v_gene: TRBV24-1; j_gene: TRBJ2-3; d_gene: TRBD2
CDR3aa: CASSPGQAANYGYTF; CDR3nt: TGTGCCAGCTCACCAGGACAGGCCGCTAACTATGGCTACACCTTC; abundance: -; v_gene: TRBV18; j_gene: TRBJ1-2; d_gene: TRBD1
CDR3aa: CASRSGLFYEQYF; CDR3nt: TGTGCCAGCAGGTCGGGACTGTTCTACGAGCAGTACTTC; abundance: -; v_gene: TRBV6-6; j_gene: TRBJ2-7; d_gene: -
CDR3aa: CASSLGWGRFNEQFF; CDR3nt: TGTGCCAGCAGCCTCGGCTGGGGGAGGTTCAATGAGCAGTTCTTC; abundance: -; v_gene: TRBV7-2; j_gene: TRBJ2-1; d_gene: -
CDR3aa: CASSPPGQANTEAFF; CDR3nt: TGTGCCAGCTCACCACCGGGACAGGCGAACACTGAAGCTTTCTTT; abundance: -; v_gene: TRBV18; j_gene: TRBJ1-1; d_gene: TRBD1
CDR3aa: CASRELSTDTQYF; CDR3nt: TGTGCCAGCCGGGAGCTCAGCACAGATACGCAGTATTTT; abundance: -; v_gene: TRBV7-9; j_gene: TRBJ2-3; d_gene: -
CDR3aa: CASSFRRGQFGGGYTF; CDR3nt: TGTGCCAGCAGCTTCCGGCGCGGCCAGTTTGGAGGTGGCTACACCTTC; abundance: -; v_gene: TRBV4-2; j_gene: TRBJ1-2; d_gene: -
CDR3aa: CASYPEAGTEAFF; CDR3nt: TGTGCCAGCTATCCTGAGGCCGGCACTGAAGCTTTCTTT; abundance: -; v_gene: TRBV2; j_gene: TRBJ1-1; d_gene: -
CDR3aa: CASSQGSGLGRTDTQYF; CDR3nt: TGCGCCAGCAGCCAAGGATCCGGACTCGGGCGCACAGATACGCAGTATTTT; abundance: -; v_gene: TRBV4-3; j_gene: TRBJ2-3; d_gene: -
CDR3aa: CASSRVPGAGTGELFF; CDR3nt: TGTGCCAGCAGTAGAGTGCCGGGAGCGGGCACCGGGGAGCTGTTTTTT; abundance: -; v_gene: TRBV11-2; j_gene: TRBJ2-2; d_gene: -
CDR3aa: CASSWESEAFF; CDR3nt: TGTGCCAGCAGCTGGGAGAGTGAAGCTTTCTTT; abundance: -; v_gene: TRBV11-2; j_gene: TRBJ1-1; d_gene: -
CDR3aa: CASSFSGTSTDTQYF; CDR3nt: TGCGCCAGCAGCTTCTCGGGGACATCCACAGATACGCAGTATTTT; abundance: -; v_gene: TRBV5-1; j_gene: TRBJ2-3; d_gene: -
CDR3aa: CASSEDRDTGELFF; CDR3nt: TGTGCCAGCAGTGAGGACAGGGACACCGGGGAGCTGTTTTTT; abundance: medium-sized; v_gene: TRBV25-1; j_gene: TRBJ2-2; d_gene: TRBD1
CDR3aa: CASSPAGAAYEQYF; CDR3nt: TGTGCCAGCTCACCAGCGGGAGCCGCCTACGAGCAGTACTTC; abundance: -; v_gene: TRBV18; j_gene: TRBJ2-7; d_gene: TRBD2
CDR3aa: CASRGGNAGANVLTF; CDR3nt: TGTGCCAGTAGAGGAGGGAATGCTGGGGCCAACGTCCTGACTTTC; abundance: -; v_gene: TRBV19; j_gene: TRBJ2-6; d_gene: -
CDR3aa: CATESGRADEQFF; CDR3nt: TGTGCCACGGAAAGCGGGAGGGCAGATGAGCAGTTCTTC; abundance: once; v_gene: TRBV10-3; j_gene: TRBJ2-1; d_gene: TRBD2
CDR3aa: CASSPSMGPQETQYF; CDR3nt: TGTGCCAGCAGCCCTTCAATGGGCCCCCAAGAGACCCAGTACTTC; abundance: -; v_gene: TRBV7-2; j_gene: TRBJ2-5; d_gene: -
CDR3aa: CASSLINIRQGRGQPQHF; CDR3nt: TGTGCCAGCAGTTTAATAAATATTCGGCAGGGAAGGGGTCAGCCCCAGCATTTT; abundance: -; v_gene: TRBV28; j_gene: TRBJ1-5; d_gene: -
CDR3aa: CASSLGGAGNQPQHF; CDR3nt: TGTGCCAGCAGTTTGGGGGGGGCTGGCAATCAGCCCCAGCATTTT; abundance: once; v_gene: TRBV28; j_gene: TRBJ1-5; d_gene: -
CDR3aa: CASSLVGGAVNTEAFF; CDR3nt: TGTGCCAGCAGCTTAGTGGGAGGCGCCGTGAACACTGAAGCTTTCTTT; abundance: -; v_gene: TRBV7-8; j_gene: TRBJ1-1; d_gene: -
CDR3aa: CASSLSGYEQFF; CDR3nt: TGTGCCAGCAGTTTATCAGGCTATGAGCAGTTCTTC; abundance: -; v_gene: TRBV28; j_gene: TRBJ2-1; d_gene: -
CDR3aa: CATSDSTSGMDTQYF; CDR3nt: TGTGCCACCAGTGATTCTACTAGCGGGATGGATACGCAGTATTTT; abundance: few; v_gene: TRBV24-1; j_gene: TRBJ2-3; d_gene: TRBD2
CDR3aa: CASSQRGGNSPLHF; CDR3nt: TGCGCCAGCAGCCAGCGGGGGGGGAATTCACCCCTCCACTTT; abundance: -; v_gene: TRBV4-1; j_gene: TRBJ1-6; d_gene: -
CDR3aa: CSVSGGRSSYNEQFF; CDR3nt: TGCAGCGTTTCCGGAGGCCGGAGCTCCTACAATGAGCAGTTCTTC; abundance: once; v_gene: TRBV29-1; j_gene: TRBJ2-1; d_gene: -
CDR3aa: CASSPLPGQGYEQFF; CDR3nt: TGTGCCAGCAGCCCCCTCCCGGGACAGGGCTATGAGCAGTTCTTC; abundance: -; v_gene: TRBV9; j_gene: TRBJ2-1; d_gene: TRBD1
CDR3aa: CASSEGQTQVVQYF; CDR3nt: TGCGCCAGCAGTGAAGGACAGACCCAGGTGGTCCAGTACTTC; abundance: -; v_gene: TRBV10-1; j_gene: TRBJ2-5; d_gene: -